This TCR beta chain stems from a study of sequential checkpoint blockade in melanoma. The wider study: After both sequences, patients received maintenance nivolumab. About 90 pretreatment tumor DNA samples were TCRβ immunosequenced. Matched biopsies came pretreatment and at week 13 for about 24 patients. Broader study findings: Tumor T-cell fraction and clonality correlated with PD-L1 and CD8+ counts.

Generated by immunoSEQ multiplex PCR, the TCRdb table keeps only in-frame clones and is missing some. The repertoire has approximately 12,000 clones, around a quarter of them found once; the top ten carry 16%. Notes on this clone: Its matching antigen is unknown.

Treatment meaning: randomized to nivolumab then ipilimumab (arm A) or the reverse (arm B). This specimen consisted of tumor tissue (inferred from file names), obtained from a patient given nivolumab and ipilimumab in sequence. The source of this sequence is a human donor with melanoma.

In DNA form, the CDR3 reads TGCAGCGTCCTCGGGACAGGCGTGGACCTACACAATGAGCAGTTCTTC. This encodes CSVLGTGVDLHNEQFF. The chain is built from TRBV29-1 and TRBJ2-1; TRBD1 agrees at 8 bases. Germline V CDR1 and CDR2: SQVTM, ANQGSEA. The CDR3 spans 16 residues. Trimming removed 6 bases from V and 5 bases from J; junction bases left unmatched: 15.